This is a list of T cell receptor beta chains from one sample in a study of neurological immune-mediated disorders. One entry per CDR3 protein, called by TCRdb with MiXCR from the 5' RACE reads. The sample carries about 21,000 distinct CDR3 sequences, approximately 5.9% recorded once. Material: CD8+ T cells from blood. All receptors derive from a young man in good health. CDR3s include the opening cysteine and the closing phenylalanine or tryptophan. A D gene is named only where the DNA matches it firmly. Expanded clones are given a class, and other clones once, few, many or no size at all.

TRBV4-3,TRBJ2-6,.,medium-sized,TGCGCCAGCAGCCAAGATGTCGCCCTGGGGGCCAACGTCCTGACTTTC,CASSQDVALGANVLTF
TRBV7-9,TRBJ1-4,.,many,TGTGCCAGCAGCTCCCGGGACGCAACTAATGAAAAACTGTTTTTT,CASSSRDATNEKLFF
TRBV5-4,TRBJ1-2,.,many,TGTGCCAGCAGCTCACCGGGACGGGCGGTTGGCTACACCTTC,CASSSPGRAVGYTF
TRBV12-3/TRBV12-4,TRBJ2-7,TRBD2,many,TGTGCCAGCAGACCGGGACTAGCATCGGACGAGCAGTACTTC,CASRPGLASDEQYF
TRBV7-9,TRBJ1-4,.,many,TGTGCCAGCAGCTTAGAGGCGACCCGGGGGTATGAAAAACTGTTTTTT,CASSLEATRGYEKLFF
TRBV7-8,TRBJ2-5,TRBD2,many,TGTGCCAGCAGCTTACGGGGGGTCCGGGCAGAGACCCAGTACTTC,CASSLRGVRAETQYF
TRBV7-3,TRBJ2-1,TRBD1,many,TGTGCCAGCAGCACTGGGACAGTGCATGAGCAGTTCTTC,CASSTGTVHEQFF
TRBV12-3/TRBV12-4,TRBJ1-1,.,many,TGTGCCAGCAGTCCAGGCGCAGGGAACACTGAAGCTTTCTTT,CASSPGAGNTEAFF
TRBV27,TRBJ1-2,.,many,TGTGCCAGCAGTCCGGCTGGGGCGACGGACTATGGCTACACCTTC,CASSPAGATDYGYTF
TRBV5-6,TRBJ1-2,.,many,TGTGCCAGCAGCTCGGTTGGGGCGACCCAGGGCTACACCTTC,CASSSVGATQGYTF
TRBV5-1,TRBJ2-7,.,.,.,CASSFYICSAHERGEDEQYF
TRBV2,TRBJ2-2,TRBD1,many,TGTGCCAGCAGGCCGGACAGGGGGTATGCCGGGGAGCTGTTTTTT,CASRPDRGYAGELFF
TRBV20-1,TRBJ1-2,.,many,TGCAGTGCTACCGGGAACGGCTACACCTTC,CSATGNGYTF
TRBV2,TRBJ1-4,.,many,TGTGCCAGCAGTGAAGTAGTAACTAATGAAAAACTGTTTTTT,CASSEVVTNEKLFF
TRBV6-5,TRBJ2-2,.,many,TGTGCCACCGCCGACGACTCGAACACCGGGGAGCTGTTTTTT,CATADDSNTGELFF
TRBV7-2,TRBJ2-7,.,many,TGTGCCAGCAGCTTACTAGGGGTGGGCTACGAGCAGTACTTC,CASSLLGVGYEQYF
TRBV4-2,TRBJ2-3,TRBD2,many,TGTGCCAGCAGCCAAGAGCGGACTAGCGGGGCAGATACGCAGTATTTT,CASSQERTSGADTQYF
TRBV5-5,TRBJ1-1,.,many,TGTGCCAGCAGCTTGGGTCGATGGACTGAAGCTTTCTTT,CASSLGRWTEAFF
TRBV30,TRBJ2-3,.,many,TGTGCCTGGAAAACCGGGCCTTGGGGCACAGATACGCAGTATTTT,CAWKTGPWGTDTQYF
TRBV5-5,TRBJ2-7,.,many,TGTGCCAGCAGCTTTTGGGAGACAGGCCTCGAGCAGTACTTC,CASSFWETGLEQYF
TRBV27,TRBJ1-1,.,many,TGTGCCAGCAGTTTGACAGCTAACACTGAAGCTTTCTTT,CASSLTANTEAFF
TRBV6-4,TRBJ2-5,TRBD2,many,TGTGCCAGCAGTCCGACTAGCGGGGCCCAAGAGACCCAGTACTTC,CASSPTSGAQETQYF
TRBV3-1,TRBJ1-2,.,many,TGTGCCAGCAGCCAAGATATACATCCGGGGGAAGGCTACACCTTC,CASSQDIHPGEGYTF
TRBV9,TRBJ2-2,.,many,TGTGCCAGCAGCGTAGAGGGAACCGGGGAGCTGTTTTTT,CASSVEGTGELFF
TRBV7-9,TRBJ1-2,.,many,TGTGCCAGCAACCGAGGGAATGGCTACACCTTC,CASNRGNGYTF
TRBV7-9,TRBJ2-2,.,many,TGTGCCAGCAGCTTAGCGCTGTCCGGGGAGCTGTTTTTT,CASSLALSGELFF
TRBV6-5,TRBJ2-7,.,many,TGTGCCAGCAGTTATGGATATTACTACGAGCAGTACTTC,CASSYGYYYEQYF
TRBV20-1,TRBJ2-2,.,many,TGCAGTGCTAGGGGGTCCGGGGAGCTGTTTTTT,CSARGSGELFF
TRBV20-1,TRBJ1-1,TRBD1,many,TGCAGTGCTCCTAGCTTACAGGGGACCACTGAAGCTTTCTTT,CSAPSLQGTTEAFF
TRBV7-8,TRBJ1-4,.,many,TGTGCCAGCAGCGTCCGGACAGCAACTAATGAAAAACTGTTTTTT,CASSVRTATNEKLFF
TRBV2,TRBJ1-5,.,.,TGTGCCAGCAAGGGGCTAGACGGGATTAATCAGCCCCAGCATTTT,CASKGLDGINQPQHF
TRBV7-9,TRBJ1-5,.,many,TGTGCCAGCAGCTTATGGAATCAGCCCCAGCATTTT,CASSLWNQPQHF
TRBV6-2/TRBV6-3,TRBJ1-1,.,many,TGTGCCAGCAGTTACTATACAGGGCCCACTGAAGCTTTCTTT,CASSYYTGPTEAFF
TRBV5-1,TRBJ1-1,.,many,TGCGCCAGCAGTGTTTCCCTCATGAACACTGAAGCTTTCTTT,CASSVSLMNTEAFF
TRBV7-9,TRBJ2-1,.,many,TGTGCCAGCAGCTTCAGTACCCGGGATGAGCAGTTCTTC,CASSFSTRDEQFF
TRBV9,TRBJ2-1,.,.,TGTGCCAGCAGCGTAGGGGGAGGACACAATGAGCAGTTCTTC,CASSVGGGHNEQFF
TRBV20-1,TRBJ1-6,.,many,TGCAGTGCTAACGAACAGGGATCTGAGAGTTCACCCCTCCACTTT,CSANEQGSESSPLHF
TRBV2,TRBJ2-2,TRBD1,many,TGTGCCAGCCCGGGACAGGGGCACGGGGAGCTGTTTTTT,CASPGQGHGELFF
TRBV4-1,TRBJ2-3,TRBD2,many,TGCGCCAGCAGCCAAGTCGGGGACTATTATAGCACAGATACGCAGTATTTT,CASSQVGDYYSTDTQYF
TRBV7-9,TRBJ2-7,.,many,TGTGCCAGCAGCCCCACCAGGACGGACACGACTCCCCCGGAATATAAGCAGTACTTC,CASSPTRTDTTPPEYKQYF
TRBV4-1,TRBJ1-5,.,many,TGCGCCAGCAGCCAAGGCGGACCGAATCAGCCCCAGCATTTT,CASSQGGPNQPQHF
TRBV5-1,TRBJ1-1,.,.,TGCGCCAGCAGCTTGGGGGGGTCGGCGAGGAACACTGAAGCTTTCTTT,CASSLGGSARNTEAFF
TRBV7-9,TRBJ1-2,.,many,TGTGCCAGCAGCTACGAGGCCCGACTTTCCCCCAACTATGGCTACACCTTC,CASSYEARLSPNYGYTF
TRBV20-1,TRBJ2-3,.,many,TGCCCCGGCGGCGGGGTGGGGGATACGCAGTATTTT,CPGGGVGDTQYF
TRBV9,TRBJ2-2,TRBD2,many,TGTGCCAGCAGCGTAGGATTCCTAGCGGGAGGTATCACCGGGGAGCTGTTTTTT,CASSVGFLAGGITGELFF
TRBV6-5,TRBJ2-7,.,many,TGTGCCAGCAGGGAGAGGGTTTCCTACGAGCAGTACTTC,CASRERVSYEQYF
TRBV5-1,TRBJ1-1,.,medium-sized,TGCGCCAGCAGCTTGGCCGGGGGGTACACTGAAGCTTTCTTT,CASSLAGGYTEAFF
TRBV19,TRBJ1-1,.,.,TGTGCCAGTAGTGCCGCGGGAATGAACACTGAAGCTTTCTTT,CASSAAGMNTEAFF
TRBV27,TRBJ1-2,.,many,TGTGCCAGCAGTTTCGTGGGGGGGTTCAATGGCTACACCTTC,CASSFVGGFNGYTF
TRBV6-6,TRBJ2-1,TRBD2,many,TGTGCCAGCAGCTTCCTGGGGACTAGCAATGAGCAGTTCTTC,CASSFLGTSNEQFF
TRBV7-3,TRBJ2-2,.,many,TGTGCCAGCAGCACGTACGGGGGTTCCGGGGAGCTGTTTTTT,CASSTYGGSGELFF
TRBV20-1,TRBJ1-2,.,many,TGCAGTGCTAGAGTCCTCGGAACTCCTGGCTACACCTTC,CSARVLGTPGYTF
TRBV14,TRBJ2-7,.,many,TGTGCCAGCAGCCAAGATGCGACCGGGGGCGAGCAGTACTTC,CASSQDATGGEQYF
TRBV19,TRBJ1-2,.,few,TGTGCCAGTAGTAGTGGGAACTATGGCTACACCTTC,CASSSGNYGYTF